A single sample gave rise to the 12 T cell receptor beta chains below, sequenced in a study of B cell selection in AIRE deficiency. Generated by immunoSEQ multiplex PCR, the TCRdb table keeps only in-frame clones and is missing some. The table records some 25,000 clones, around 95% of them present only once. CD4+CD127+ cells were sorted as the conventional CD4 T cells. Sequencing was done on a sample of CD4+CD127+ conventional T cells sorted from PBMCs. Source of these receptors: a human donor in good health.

The CDR3 region has the DNA TGTGCCAGCAGCGTAGTAGCGGGAAGACTTTACAATGAGCAGTTCTTC. It encodes CASSVVAGRLYNEQFF. The chain employs TRBV5-4 and TRBJ2-1; 8 bases agree with TRBD2. V dropped 4 bases and J dropped 4; count of bases not matched to a gene: 10. The CDR3 runs to 16 residues. Germline-derived CDR1 and CDR2 are SGHNT and YYREEE (reference sequence).

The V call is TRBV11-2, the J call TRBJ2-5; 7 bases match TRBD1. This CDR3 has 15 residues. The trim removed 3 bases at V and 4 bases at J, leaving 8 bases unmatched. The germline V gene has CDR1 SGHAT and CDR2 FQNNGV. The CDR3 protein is CASSLQGVSGETQYF. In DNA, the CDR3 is TGTGCCAGCAGCTTGCAGGGGGTCAGTGGAGAGACCCAGTACTTC.

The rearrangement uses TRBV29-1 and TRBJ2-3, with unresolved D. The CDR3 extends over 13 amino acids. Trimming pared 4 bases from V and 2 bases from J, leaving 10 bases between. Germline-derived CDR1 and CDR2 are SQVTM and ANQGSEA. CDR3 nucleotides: TGCAGCGTTGTCGTAGGGTACACAGATACGCAGTATTTT. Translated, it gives CSVVVGYTDTQYF.

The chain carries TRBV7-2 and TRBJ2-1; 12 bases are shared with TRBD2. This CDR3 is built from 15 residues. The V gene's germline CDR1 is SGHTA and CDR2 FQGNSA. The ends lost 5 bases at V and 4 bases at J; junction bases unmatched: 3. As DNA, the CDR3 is TGTGCCAGCAGCCCCCTAGCGGGAGGGTACAATGAGCAGTTCTTC. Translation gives CASSPLAGGYNEQFF.

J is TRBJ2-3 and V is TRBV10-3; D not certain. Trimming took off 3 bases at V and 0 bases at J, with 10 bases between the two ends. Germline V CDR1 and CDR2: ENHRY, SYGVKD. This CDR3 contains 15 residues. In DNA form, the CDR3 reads TGTGCCATCAGTGATTCCAGGAGAAGCACAGATACGCAGTATTTT. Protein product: CAISDSRRSTDTQYF.

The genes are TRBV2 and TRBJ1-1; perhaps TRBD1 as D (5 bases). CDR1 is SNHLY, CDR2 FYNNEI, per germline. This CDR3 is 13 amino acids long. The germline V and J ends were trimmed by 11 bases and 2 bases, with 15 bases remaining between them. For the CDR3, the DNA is TGTGCCTTAACAAGGGACCAAAACACTGAAGCTTTCTTT. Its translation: CALTRDQNTEAFF. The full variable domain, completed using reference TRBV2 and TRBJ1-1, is EPEVTQTPSHQVTQMGQEVILRCVPISNHLYFYWYRQILGQKVEFLVSFYNNEISEKSEIFDDQFSVERPDGSNFTLKIRSTKLEDSAMYFCALTRDQNTEAFFGQGTRLTVV.

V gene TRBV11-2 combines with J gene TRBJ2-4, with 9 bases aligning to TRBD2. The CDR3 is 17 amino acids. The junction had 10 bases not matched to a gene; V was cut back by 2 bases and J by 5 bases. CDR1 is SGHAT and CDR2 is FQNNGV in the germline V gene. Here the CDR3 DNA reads TGTGCCAGCAGCTTATCCCTGGCGGGAGGGGGCGAAAACATTCAGTACTTC. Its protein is CASSLSLAGGGENIQYF.

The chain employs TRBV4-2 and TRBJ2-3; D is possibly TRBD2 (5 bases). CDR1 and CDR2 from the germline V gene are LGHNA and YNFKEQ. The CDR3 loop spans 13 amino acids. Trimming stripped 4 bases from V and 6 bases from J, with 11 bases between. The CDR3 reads CASSRLAADTQYF. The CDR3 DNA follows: TGTGCCAGCAGCCGTCTAGCTGCGGATACGCAGTATTTT.

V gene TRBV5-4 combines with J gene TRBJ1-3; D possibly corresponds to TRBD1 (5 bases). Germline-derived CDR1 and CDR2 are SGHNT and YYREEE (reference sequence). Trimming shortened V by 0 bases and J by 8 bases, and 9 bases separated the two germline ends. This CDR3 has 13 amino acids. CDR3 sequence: CASSLAGRDTIYF. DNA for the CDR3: TGTGCCAGCAGCTTGGCAGGGAGAGACACCATATATTTT.

CDR3 nucleotides: TGTGCCAGCAGTTTGGGGGTGATCACTGAAGCTTTCTTT. This translates into CASSLGVITEAFF. The genes are TRBV28 and TRBJ1-1, with D possibly matching TRBD1 (5 bases). The CDR3 runs 13 residues. CDR1 and CDR2 from the germline V gene are MDHEN and SYDVKM. V lost 3 bases, J lost 4 bases, and 9 bases lay in between.

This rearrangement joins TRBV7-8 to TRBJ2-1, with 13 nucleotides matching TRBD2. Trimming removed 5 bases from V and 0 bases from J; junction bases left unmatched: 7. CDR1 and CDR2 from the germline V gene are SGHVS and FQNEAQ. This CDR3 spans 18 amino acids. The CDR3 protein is CASSPGLAGRSSYNEQFF. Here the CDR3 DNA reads TGTGCCAGCAGCCCGGGACTAGCGGGAAGGAGCTCCTACAATGAGCAGTTCTTC.

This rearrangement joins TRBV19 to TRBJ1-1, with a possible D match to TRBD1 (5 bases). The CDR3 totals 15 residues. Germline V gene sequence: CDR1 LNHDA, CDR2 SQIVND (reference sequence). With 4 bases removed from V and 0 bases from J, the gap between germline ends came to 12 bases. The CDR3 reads CASSNSRQMNTEAFF. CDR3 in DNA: TGTGCCAGTAGTAATTCGAGACAGATGAACACTGAAGCTTTCTTT.